This T cell receptor (beta chain) was retrieved from a study of human T cells and chemical hapten exposure. Whole-study context: Mostly female patients had alopecia areata, totalis or universalis.

This clonotype was seen ten or more times. Trimming at V came to 2 bases and at J to 4 bases, leaving 2 bases not matched to a gene. Germline-derived CDR1 and CDR2 are MNHNY and SVGAGI (reference sequence). The CDR3 runs 14 residues. Separate cDNA molecules received unique molecular identifiers, which the library attached to them. MiXCR was run by TCRdb on the RACE reads, yielding one entry per CDR3 protein. The data show more than 95,000 distinct CDR3 sequences, over 10% seen once. Documented time point: patch test 1, 2 weeks after DPC sensitization. Treatment defined: therapeutic diphenylcyclopropenone sensitization with weekly scalp DPC.

This clonotype was sampled from a woman aged 45-65 years with alopecia areata. Some clones in this sample may be carry-over from other donors' samples. The rearrangement joins TRBV6-6 to TRBJ2-3; 8 bases fit TRBD2. Sequencing was performed on whole blood, taken in connection with sensitization to the hapten diphenylcyclopropenone (DPC). The CDR3 sequence: CASSYTRGADTQYF. The CDR3 nucleotides are TGTGCCAGCAGTTACACGCGGGGGGCAGATACGCAGTATTTT.